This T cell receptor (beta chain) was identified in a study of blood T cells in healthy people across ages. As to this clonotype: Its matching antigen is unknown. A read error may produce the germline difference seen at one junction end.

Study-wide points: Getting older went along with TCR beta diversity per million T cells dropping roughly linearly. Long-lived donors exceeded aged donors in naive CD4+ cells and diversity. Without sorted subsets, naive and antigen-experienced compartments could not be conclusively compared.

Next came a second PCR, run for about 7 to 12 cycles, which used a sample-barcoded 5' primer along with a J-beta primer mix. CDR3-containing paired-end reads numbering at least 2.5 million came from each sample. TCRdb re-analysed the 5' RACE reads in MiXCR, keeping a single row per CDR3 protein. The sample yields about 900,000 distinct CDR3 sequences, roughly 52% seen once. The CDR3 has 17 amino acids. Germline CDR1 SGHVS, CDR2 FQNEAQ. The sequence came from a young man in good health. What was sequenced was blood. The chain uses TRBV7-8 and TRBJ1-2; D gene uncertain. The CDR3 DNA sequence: TGTGCCAGCAGCTCGGACTTGGAGGTGATAGCTAACTGTGGCTACACCTTC. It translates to CASSSDLEVIANCGYTF. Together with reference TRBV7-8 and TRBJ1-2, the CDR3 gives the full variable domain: GAGVSQSPRYKVAKRGQDVALRCDPISGHVSLFWYQQALGQGPEFLTYFQNEAQLDKSGLPSDRFFAERPEGSVSTLKIQRTQQEDSAVYLCASSSDLEVIANCGYTFGSGTRLTVV.